Each of the 8 T cell receptor beta chains below was sequenced from the same sample in a study of Ad26.COV2.S vaccination and SARS-CoV-2 variants. Stated treatment: 15 to 20 received Ad26.COV2.S at low or high dose, single or two shots; a few received placebo; per-sample allocation not given. The samples were gathered on day 63 after the first injection of vaccine or placebo. TCRdb's copy holds only in-frame clones and misses some; the assay was immunoSEQ multiplex PCR. Of some 270,000 clones in the sample, around 90% were seen once. The specimen comprised peripheral blood, sampled in a trial of Ad26.COV2.S vaccine versus placebo. The receptors originated from a person between 18 and 60 years old who received the Ad26.COV2.S COVID-19 vaccine or a placebo.

This sequence joins TRBV3-1 (or the pseudogene TRBV3-2) and TRBJ1-6; D is undetermined. Trimming cost V 6 bases and J 7 bases, with 10 bases left between them. Germline assignment: CDR1 LGHDT and CDR2 YNNKEL (reference sequence). The CDR3 length is 13 residues. The CDR3 DNA sequence: TGTGCCAGCAGAACCGGTTCCAATTCACCCCTCCACTTT. Encoded protein: CASRTGSNSPLHF.

This clone was detected once. The chain carries TRBV27 and TRBJ1-2, with D perhaps TRBD1 (6 bases). Germline loops: CDR1 MNHEY, CDR2 SMNVEV (reference sequence). The ends were cut back, 6 bases at V and 4 bases at J, with 18 bases in the middle. There are 15 residues in the CDR3. The CDR3 coding sequence is TGTGCCAGCAGCGATCTCAGGGGCGCCATCTATGGCTACACCTTC. Protein: CASSDLRGAIYGYTF.

The chain has TRBV4-1 and TRBJ2-4; D remains unclear. Germline V gives CDR1 MGHRA, CDR2 YSYEKL. V lost 4 bases to trimming and J lost 9 bases, with 19 bases between them. The CDR3 spans 15 residues. CDR3 sequence (DNA): TGCGCCAGCAGCCGCGACGTCGGGTCTCTTGGCATTCAGTACTTC. Translation: CASSRDVGSLGIQYF.

The CDR3 loop reads CASSFGSEAFF. The CDR3 DNA is TGTGCCAGCAGTTTTGGTAGTGAAGCTTTCTTT. The chain recombines TRBV12-3 or TRBV12-4 with TRBJ1-1; D ambiguous. V lost 3 bases, J lost 7 bases, and 6 bases lay in between. This CDR3 contains 11 residues.

V gene TRBV15 combines with J gene TRBJ2-7; 10 bases match TRBD2. Germline V gives CDR1 LNHNV, CDR2 YYDKDF (reference sequence). The ends lost 3 bases at V and 6 bases at J; junction bases unmatched: 14. The CDR3 is 17 amino acids. Written as DNA, the CDR3 is TGTGCCACCAGCAGGGGAATTAGCGGGAGGCCCTATGGCGAGCAGTACGTC. This sequence encodes CATSRGISGRPYGEQYV.

This rearrangement joins TRBV5-4 to TRBJ2-6; D perhaps matches TRBD1 (7 bases). The CDR3 has 16 amino acids. The V gene's germline CDR1 is SGHNT and CDR2 YYREEE (reference sequence). V lost 4 bases and J lost 2, with 13 bases in between. The CDR3 DNA reads as TGTGCCAGCAGCCGCGGGACAGAGCCTGGGGCCAACGTCCTGACTTTC. Protein: CASSRGTEPGANVLTF. Together with reference TRBV5-4 and TRBJ2-6, the CDR3 gives the full variable domain: ETGVTQSPTHLIKTRGQQVTLRCSSQSGHNTVSWYQQALGQGPQFIFQYYREEENGRGNFPPRFSGLQFPNYSSELNVNALELDDSALYLCASSRGTEPGANVLTFGAGSRLTVL.

In its sample, this clone was seen once. The chain employs TRBV27 and TRBJ2-1; 10 nucleotides agree with TRBD1. This CDR3 is 19 amino acids long. The trim removed 8 bases at V and 2 bases at J, leaving 18 bases unmatched. CDR1 and CDR2 from the germline V gene are MNHEY and SMNVEV (reference sequence). The CDR3 is CASWPDPGQGTPTYNEQFF. The CDR3 coding sequence is TGTGCCAGCTGGCCGGATCCGGGACAGGGGACCCCCACCTACAATGAGCAGTTCTTC.

The chain combines TRBV5-6 with TRBJ2-6, with unresolved D. This CDR3 contains 15 residues. The germline V gene has CDR1 SGHDT and CDR2 YYEEEE. V lost 4 bases to trimming and J lost 2 bases, with 10 bases between them. CDR3 sequence: CASSPIQTGANVLTF. CDR3 nucleotide sequence: TGTGCCAGCAGCCCTATACAAACTGGGGCCAACGTCCTGACTTTC.